The clone carrying this T cell receptor (beta chain) was found many times. TCRdb re-called the 5' RACE reads with MiXCR, one entry per CDR3 protein. The top ten clones hold around 7.8% of a sample with 250,000 to 350,000 distinct CDR3 sequences, about 20% of them seen once. The CDR3 extends over 13 amino acids. V shed 5 bases and J shed 4 bases, with 9 bases lying between them. The sample originates from a study of CD8 T cells in ankylosing spondylitis. This receptor was obtained from a male donor with ankylosing spondylitis or in good health (not recorded which). Input material: blood, either unsorted or a sorted T cell fraction (not recorded which). The chain carries TRBV12-3 or TRBV12-4 and TRBJ2-1; tentatively, D is TRBD1 (6 bases). Here the CDR3 DNA reads TGTGCCAGCAGTCCCCAGGGGTACAATGAGCAGTTCTTC. This sequence encodes CASSPQGYNEQFF.